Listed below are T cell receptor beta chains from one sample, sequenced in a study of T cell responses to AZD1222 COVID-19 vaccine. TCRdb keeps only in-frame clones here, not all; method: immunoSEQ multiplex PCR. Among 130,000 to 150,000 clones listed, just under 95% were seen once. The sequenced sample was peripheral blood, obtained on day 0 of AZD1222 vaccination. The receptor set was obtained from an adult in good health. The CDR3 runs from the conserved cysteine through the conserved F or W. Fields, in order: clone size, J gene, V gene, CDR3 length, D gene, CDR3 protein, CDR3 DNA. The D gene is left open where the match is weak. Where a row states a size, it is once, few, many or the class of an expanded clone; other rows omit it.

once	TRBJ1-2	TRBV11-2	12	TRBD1	CASSFRRGGYTF	TGTGCCAGCAGCTTCCGCAGGGGGGGCTACACCTTC
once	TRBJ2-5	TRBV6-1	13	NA	CASSEDRGETQYF	TGTGCCAGCAGTGAAGACAGAGGGGAGACCCAGTACTTC
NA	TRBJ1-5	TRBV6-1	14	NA	CASNQGQGSQPQHF	TGTGCCAGCAATCAGGGGCAGGGAAGTCAGCCCCAGCATTTT
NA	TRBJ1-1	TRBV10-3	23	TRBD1	CAISETPTIRGRRIYDRVPEAFF	TGTGCCATCAGTGAGACCCCGACGATCAGGGGCCGCAGGATCTACGACAGGGTCCCTGAAGCTTTCTTT
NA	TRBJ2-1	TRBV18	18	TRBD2	CASSPNEAGGPAYNEQFF	TGTGCCAGCTCACCGAACGAAGCGGGAGGGCCCGCCTACAATGAGCAGTTCTTC
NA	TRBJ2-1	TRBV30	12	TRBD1	CACPGQGDEQFF	TGTGCCTGTCCGGGACAGGGGGATGAGCAGTTCTTC
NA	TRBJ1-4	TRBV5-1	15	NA	CASSLDRVANEKLFF	TGCGCCAGCAGCTTGGACCGGGTAGCTAATGAAAAACTGTTTTTT
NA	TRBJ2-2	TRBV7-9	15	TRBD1	CASSSGQVGTGELFF	TGTGCCAGCAGCTCCGGACAGGTCGGCACCGGGGAGCTGTTTTTT
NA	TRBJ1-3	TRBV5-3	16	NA	CARSPGTGTAGNTIYF	TGTGCCAGAAGCCCGGGTACGGGGACGGCTGGAAACACCATATATTTT
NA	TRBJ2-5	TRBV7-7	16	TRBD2	CASSLGGRALRETQYF	TGTGCCAGCAGCCTTGGGGGGAGGGCCCTACGGGAGACCCAGTACTTC
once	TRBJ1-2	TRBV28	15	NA	CASSLREALGDGYTF	TGTGCCAGCAGTTTAAGGGAGGCCCTAGGGGATGGCTACACCTTC